The clone carrying this TCR beta chain was recorded only once. The donors were adults (healthy and HIV-negative) with no recent acute infections or vaccinations. For unsorted PBMC, 300 ng DNA per replicate equaled roughly 31,000 T cell genomes. Only in-frame clones appear in the TCRdb table, and some are missing; sequencing was by immunoSEQ multiplex PCR. The table lists 75,000 to 100,000 clones, roughly 45% of them singletons. This sample stems from a study of shared clonotypes between healthy human individuals. This CDR3 is built from 16 residues. The germline V gene encodes CDR1 MDHEN and CDR2 SYDVKM. V was pared by 10 bases and J by 4 bases, with 22 bases between.

The sequencing input was PBMCs. The rearrangement links TRBV28 to TRBJ1-4, with unresolved D. This clonotype was obtained from a woman aged 40 to 50 in good health. Some clones in this sample may be carry-over from other donors' samples. DNA for the CDR3: TGTGCCACCGCCCCCAGCCGACAAGTTATTAATGAAAAACTGTTTTTT. It yields the protein CATAPSRQVINEKLFF.